Included here is one T cell receptor (beta chain) sequence, with context. The V and J ends lost 0 bases and 13 bases, in that order; junction bases with no gene match: 6. The germline V gene has CDR1 SGHDT and CDR2 YYEEEE. This CDR3 has 13 amino acids. The sample belongs to a study of blood T cell repertoires in COVID-19. Overall study context: From the United States, Italy and Spain came samples of acute and convalescent COVID-19. In each case, the material was cDNA or gDNA derived from T cells, B-cell-depleted T cells, or PBMCs.

As processed by the authors: Reference gene primer amplification gave estimated nucleated cell counts. Repertoires were generated with immunoSEQ multiplex PCR, while TCRdb's copy carries only in-frame clones and drops some. V and J calls plus clone size are reproduced from that table; the DNA served to infer D and trimming. The sample lists roughly 150,000 clones; over 70% were seen once. The chain recombines TRBV5-6 with TRBJ2-1; TRBD2 aligns across 8 bases. The origin of this receptor is a woman between 65 and 79 years old who had recovered from COVID-19. The source material was peripheral blood. CDR3 in DNA: TGTGCCAGCAGCTTGGTACGCGGGGGGCCCCAGTTCTTC. Translation gives CASSLVRGGPQFF.